A single sample is the source of the 27 T cell receptor beta chains below, sequenced in a study of OX40 agonist ivuxolimab in advanced cancers. Data came from immunoSEQ multiplex PCR; TCRdb stores just in-frame clones and leaves some out. The sample yields roughly 50,000 clones, under 85% seen once. The sample in question was CD4+ or CD8+ T cells sorted from blood, obtained in a trial of the OX40 agonist ivuxolimab. The receptors were gathered from an adult with an advanced solid tumor such as melanoma, head and neck, liver or kidney cancer.

The V gene is TRBV9, the J gene TRBJ2-1, with 12 bases lining up with TRBD2. Germline V gene sequence: CDR1 SGDLS, CDR2 YYNGEE. V was pared by 0 bases and J by 0 bases, with 10 bases of the junction left unmatched. This CDR3 contains 20 residues. CDR3: CASSVGLGTSGSRSYNEQFF. CDR3 nucleotides: TGTGCCAGCAGCGTAGGTCTGGGGACTAGCGGGTCCCGCTCCTACAATGAGCAGTTCTTC.

This clone appeared once. A junction end diverges from the germline sequence, so it may reflect a read error. This chain joins TRBV15 and TRBJ1-1; D uncertain. The CDR3 extends over 13 amino acids. Germline V gene sequence: CDR1 LNHNV, CDR2 YYDKDF (reference sequence). CDR3 residues: CATSRLQPKQAFF. DNA of the CDR3: TGTGCCACCAGCAGACTACAGCCAAAACAAGCCTTCTTT.

The rearrangement joins TRBV28 to TRBJ1-2; no definite D call. This CDR3 comprises 10 residues. Germline V lookup: CDR1 MDHEN, CDR2 SYDVKM. Trimming shortened V by 6 bases and J by 7 bases, and 6 bases separated the two germline ends. As DNA, the CDR3 is TGTGCCAGCAGCAGGACTGGCTACACCTTC. Translating gives CASSRTGYTF.

The chain recombines TRBV19 with TRBJ1-2, with TRBD1 matching 9 bases. This CDR3 has 18 amino acids. Per the germline V gene, CDR1 is LNHDA and CDR2 is SQIVND (reference sequence). Trimming at V came to 6 bases and at J to 5 bases, leaving 19 bases not matched to a gene. The CDR3 sequence: CASSPPGTGNPARYGYTF. The CDR3 DNA reads as TGTGCCAGTAGCCCCCCCGGGACAGGGAATCCCGCAAGATATGGCTACACCTTC.

This chain connects TRBV4-3 to TRBJ1-2; TRBD1 aligns across 9 bases. Germline values: CDR1 LGHNA, CDR2 YSLEER. This CDR3 is built from 16 residues. The V gene end was trimmed by 3 bases and the J gene end by 3 bases; junction bases not matched to a gene: 8. The CDR3 loop is CASSQGQGPRYYGYTF. As DNA, the CDR3 is TGCGCCAGCAGCCAGGGACAGGGCCCCCGATACTATGGCTACACCTTC.

The chain combines TRBV2 with TRBJ1-6, with unresolved D. Germline loops: CDR1 SNHLY, CDR2 FYNNEI. Trimming took off 5 bases at V and 15 bases at J, with 14 bases between the two ends. This CDR3 comprises 12 residues. The CDR3 sequence: CASSRPSSILHF. As DNA, the CDR3 is TGTGCCAGCAGTCGACCTTCCAGTATCCTCCACTTT.

The chain uses TRBV7-3 and TRBJ2-1; D remains ambiguous. V gave up 2 bases and J gave up 0 bases, with 8 bases separating them. Germline V gene sequence: CDR1 SGHTA, CDR2 FQGTGA. The CDR3 has 15 amino acids. CDR3 DNA sequence: TGTGCCAGCAGCTTATGGGCAGGCTCCTACAATGAGCAGTTCTTC. This sequence encodes CASSLWAGSYNEQFF.

This rearrangement joins TRBV11-3 to TRBJ2-5; a possible D gene is TRBD2 (5 bases). Trimming removed 3 bases from V and 5 bases from J, with 13 bases in between. The germline V gene has CDR1 SGHNT and CDR2 YENEEA. This CDR3 is 14 amino acids long. CDR3 in DNA: TGTGCCAGCAGCTTGACTACCTTAAGGGAGACCCAGTACTTC. Encoded protein: CASSLTTLRETQYF.

This chain uses TRBV6-5 with TRBJ1-6; D is unclear. CDR1 is MNHEY and CDR2 is SVGAGI in the germline V gene. V lost 5 bases and J lost 10, with 15 bases in between. The length of the CDR3 is 14 residues. The chain's CDR3 is CASSRAVEESPLHF. In nucleotides, the CDR3 is TGTGCCAGCAGTAGGGCAGTCGAGGAGTCACCCCTCCACTTT.

This clone turned up a few times. The V gene is TRBV4-3, the J gene TRBJ1-5, with no clear D. Germline CDR1 is LGHNA and CDR2 is YSLEER. Trimming left V 0 bases short and J 10 bases short, with 10 bases between. This CDR3 is 13 amino acids long. The CDR3 spells CASSQDRTYPQHF. In nucleotides, the CDR3 is TGCGCCAGCAGCCAAGATAGGACCTACCCCCAGCATTTT.

This chain connects TRBV19 to TRBJ1-1, with 7 bases matching TRBD1. Per germline, CDR1 LNHDA and CDR2 SQIVND (reference sequence). The CDR3 is made up of 12 amino acids. The V gene end was trimmed by 4 bases and the J gene end by 7 bases; junction bases not matched to a gene: 3. The CDR3 coding sequence is TGTGCCAGTAGTACGGGACAGCTTGAAGCTTTCTTT. It translates to CASSTGQLEAFF.

This chain links TRBV7-9 with TRBJ2-1; 12 bases are a match to TRBD2. Per germline, CDR1 SEHNR and CDR2 FQNEAQ (reference sequence). The CDR3 sequence is 15 residues long. The V gene end was trimmed by 4 bases and the J gene end by 8 bases; junction bases not matched to a gene: 6. CDR3 sequence (DNA): TGTGCCAGCAGCTATCTAGCGGGAGGGCCCGATGAGCAGTTCTTC. It encodes CASSYLAGGPDEQFF.

V usage is TRBV14 and J usage is TRBJ1-6, with a tentative D call TRBD1 (5 bases). Trimming pared 3 bases from V and 8 bases from J, leaving 8 bases between. This CDR3 comprises 13 residues. CDR1 is SGHDN and CDR2 is FVKESK in the germline V gene. CDR3 nucleotide sequence: TGTGCCAGCAGCCAGGGACTGGATTCACCCCTCCACTTT. Translated, it gives CASSQGLDSPLHF.

The genes are TRBV11-2 and TRBJ2-1; possible D gene TRBD2, 7 bases. This CDR3 has 15 residues. Trimming cost V 5 bases and J 5 bases, with 16 bases left between them. Germline CDR1 and CDR2: SGHAT and FQNNGV. This CDR3 is CASSPSGRGNNEQFF. Here the CDR3 DNA reads TGTGCCAGCAGCCCCTCGGGGAGGGGGAACAATGAGCAGTTCTTC.

The chain is built from TRBV5-1 and TRBJ1-2; 9 bases match TRBD1. V was pared by 4 bases and J by 2 bases, with 6 bases of the junction left unmatched. This CDR3 comprises 15 residues. CDR1 and CDR2 from the germline V gene are SGHRS and YFSETQ. CDR3 protein: CASSLGQGRNYGYTF. The CDR3 bases are TGCGCCAGCAGCCTAGGACAGGGGAGGAACTATGGCTACACCTTC.

The chain links TRBV9 to TRBJ2-1; 10 bases agree with TRBD1. The CDR3 has 16 residues. V lost 4 bases to trimming and J lost 1 base; unmatched junction nucleotides: 5. Germline CDR1 is SGDLS and CDR2 is YYNGEE. CDR3 amino acids: CASSLRDRGSYNEQFF. The CDR3 coding sequence is TGTGCCAGCAGCCTACGGGACAGGGGATCCTACAATGAGCAGTTCTTC.

This clone was seen only a few times. V gene TRBV18 combines with J gene TRBJ2-2; possible D gene TRBD1, 5 bases. The CDR3 spans 15 residues. Germline V CDR1 and CDR2: KGHSH, LQKENI. V was cut by 3 bases and J by 2 bases, with 10 bases left in between. CDR3 nucleotides: TGTGCCAGCTCACCTACGACAGAAAACACCGGGGAGCTGTTTTTT. As protein: CASSPTTENTGELFF.

The gene calls are TRBV7-2 and TRBJ2-7; D may match TRBD1 or TRBD2 (5 bases each). The germline CDR1 and CDR2 sequences are SGHTA and FQGNSA. Trimming removed 5 bases from V and 3 bases from J, with 14 bases in between. The CDR3 has 14 residues. Written as DNA, the CDR3 is TGTGCCAGCAGCAACAACCGGGACGGCTACGAGCAGTACTTC. It encodes CASSNNRDGYEQYF.

This clone was counted once. The chain carries TRBV7-9 and TRBJ1-4; D is ambiguous. V was pared by 4 bases and J by 4 bases, with 10 bases between. Per germline, CDR1 SEHNR and CDR2 FQNEAQ (reference sequence). This CDR3 is 14 amino acids long. CDR3 DNA sequence: TGTGCCAGCAGCTCTGGACTGTATAATGAAAAACTGTTTTTT. This codes for CASSSGLYNEKLFF. The full variable domain, rest sourced from reference TRBV7-9 and TRBJ1-4, is DTGVSQNPRHKITKRGQNVTFRCDPISEHNRLYWYRQTLGQGPEFLTYFQNEAQLEKSRLLSDRFSAERPKGSFSTLEIQRTEQGDSAMYLCASSSGLYNEKLFFGSGTQLSVL.

The gene calls are TRBV5-6 and TRBJ1-5, with D tentatively TRBD1 (5 bases). V was pared by 1 base and J by 0 bases, with 8 bases between. Germline assignment: CDR1 SGHDT and CDR2 YYEEEE. This CDR3 is 15 amino acids long. CDR3 sequence: CASSLWGYSNQPQHF. The CDR3, as DNA: TGTGCCAGCAGCTTGTGGGGGTATAGCAATCAGCCCCAGCATTTT.

V usage is TRBV4-3 and J usage is TRBJ1-2, with 10 positions matching TRBD1. CDR3 size: 16 residues. CDR1 LGHNA and CDR2 YSLEER come from the germline V gene. V was clipped by 0 bases and J by 4 bases; unmatched bases: 5. CDR3 protein: CASSQDSRQGAYGYTF. The DNA of the CDR3 is TGCGCCAGCAGCCAAGATTCCCGACAGGGGGCCTATGGCTACACCTTC.

This clone has just one count. This sequence joins TRBV4-2 and TRBJ2-2, with 9 bases aligning to TRBD2. The V gene end was trimmed by 0 bases and the J gene end by 3 bases; junction bases not matched to a gene: 8. Germline CDR1 is LGHNA and CDR2 is YNFKEQ. This CDR3 comprises 18 residues. CDR3 sequence: CASSQDPRTSEYTGELFF. CDR3 bases: TGTGCCAGCAGCCAAGATCCGAGGACTAGCGAATACACCGGGGAGCTGTTTTTT.

The sample holds a few counts of this clone. The genes are TRBV9 and TRBJ1-1; the D is unclear. This CDR3 has 13 amino acids. CDR1 is SGDLS and CDR2 is YYNGEE in the germline V gene. V lost 0 bases to trimming and J lost 4 bases, with 7 bases between them. In DNA form, the CDR3 reads TGTGCCAGCAGCGTAGACGGCCTCACTGAAGCTTTCTTT. Translated: CASSVDGLTEAFF.

The rearrangement links TRBV2 to TRBJ2-3; 9 positions match TRBD1. Trimming removed 4 bases from V and 3 bases from J; junction bases left unmatched: 2. The CDR3 loop spans 14 amino acids. Per the germline V gene, CDR1 is SNHLY and CDR2 is FYNNEI. The CDR3 region is CASSGGTGTDTQYF. In DNA form, the CDR3 reads TGTGCCAGCAGTGGGGGGACAGGGACAGATACGCAGTATTTT.

The V gene is TRBV5-1, the J gene TRBJ2-7, with 10 bases that match TRBD2. The CDR3 is 16 amino acids. Germline CDR1 is SGHRS and CDR2 is YFSETQ. Losses at the gene ends were 1 base for V and 0 bases for J; bases not matched to a gene: 4. The CDR3 DNA sequence: TGCGCCAGCAGCTTGAAAGCGGGGGGGTTCTCCTACGAGCAGTACTTC. It codes for CASSLKAGGFSYEQYF.

This chain uses TRBV29-1 with TRBJ2-5; D is uncertain. This CDR3 comprises 10 residues. The V gene's germline CDR1 is SQVTM and CDR2 ANQGSEA. The V and J ends lost 3 bases and 4 bases respectively, with 3 bases between them. The DNA of the CDR3 is TGCAGCGTTGACGTAGAGACCCAGTACTTC. It encodes CSVDVETQYF.

This clone was found a few times. The V call is TRBV5-1, the J call TRBJ2-6; 8 bases fit TRBD1. CDR3 length: 18 residues. V gave up 3 bases and J gave up 0 bases; unmatched junction bases: 8. The germline V gene has CDR1 SGHRS and CDR2 YFSETQ. The CDR3 sequence: CASSSWTGKSSGANVLTF. CDR3 bases: TGCGCCAGCAGCTCTTGGACAGGGAAGAGCTCTGGGGCCAACGTCCTGACTTTC.